Listed here are 20 T cell receptor beta chains from one sample, sequenced in a study of OX40 agonist ivuxolimab in advanced cancers. Generated by immunoSEQ multiplex PCR, the TCRdb table keeps only in-frame clones and is missing some. The sample includes some 19,000 clones, 60% to 85% of them seen just once. The sequenced sample was CD4+ or CD8+ T cells sorted from blood, obtained in a trial of the OX40 agonist ivuxolimab. These receptors were collected from an adult with an advanced solid tumor such as melanoma, head and neck, liver or kidney cancer.

The CDR3 reads CASSLLASGSRGTGELFF. The CDR3 bases are TGCGCCAGCAGCTTGTTGGCTAGCGGGAGCCGAGGCACCGGGGAGCTGTTTTTT. J is TRBJ2-2 and V is TRBV5-1; 10 bases align to TRBD2. V dropped 1 base and J dropped 4; count of bases not matched to a gene: 10. The CDR3 runs 18 residues. Germline values: CDR1 SGHRS, CDR2 YFSETQ.

The sample holds a few counts of this clone. A junction end diverges from the germline sequence, so it may reflect a read error. The J gene is TRBJ1-1, the V gene TRBV9, with TRBD1 matching over 8 bases. The CDR3 totals 13 residues. CDR1 is SGDLS and CDR2 is YYNGEE in the germline V gene. The CDR3 nucleotides read TGTGCCAGCAGCGTAGATCAGGGGGCTGATGCTTTCTTT. Translated: CASSVDQGADAFF.

The chain is built from TRBV5-6 and TRBJ1-2; 7 bases map to TRBD1. The CDR3 has 13 residues. V shed 4 bases and J 13 bases; nucleotides not matched to a gene: 13. CDR1 is SGHDT, CDR2 YYEEEE, per germline. CDR3 region: CASSDGTVACCTF. CDR3 sequence (DNA): TGTGCCAGCAGCGACGGGACAGTCGCCTGCTGCACCTTC.

This clone occurred a few times. The gene calls are TRBV5-6 and TRBJ2-7; 10 bases map to TRBD2. Germline V gene sequence: CDR1 SGHDT, CDR2 YYEEEE. Unmatched junction bases numbered 7, after V lost 0 bases and J lost 1 base. The CDR3 covers 17 residues. The DNA for the CDR3 is TGTGCCAGCAGCTTGGAGGAGCCTAGCGGGAGTTCCTACGAGCAGTACTTC. It yields the protein CASSLEEPSGSSYEQYF. Together with reference TRBV5-6 and TRBJ2-7, the CDR3 gives the full variable domain: DAGVTQSPTHLIKTRGQQVTLRCSPKSGHDTVSWYQQALGQGPQFIFQYYEEEERQRGNFPDRFSGHQFPNYSSELNVNALLLGDSALYLCASSLEEPSGSSYEQYFGPGTRLTVT.

This rearrangement joins TRBV4-3 to TRBJ2-7, with a weak D call TRBD1 (6 bases). The V gene lost 0 bases and the J gene lost 7 bases, with 13 bases spanning the gap. CDR1 and CDR2 (germline): LGHNA, YSLEER. The CDR3 totals 14 residues. The chain's CDR3 is CASSQDATGLEQYF. The CDR3 DNA follows: TGCGCCAGCAGCCAAGATGCGACAGGATTGGAGCAGTACTTC.

This chain links TRBV15 with TRBJ2-6; the match to TRBD1 covers 10 bases. V was clipped by 5 bases and J by 1 base; unmatched bases: 11. Germline V gene lookup returns CDR1 LNHNV and CDR2 YYDKDF (reference sequence). The CDR3 is made up of 19 amino acids. The CDR3 reads CATSLIRDRGVSGANVLTF. CDR3 sequence (DNA): TGTGCCACCAGCCTGATCCGGGACAGGGGCGTTTCTGGGGCCAACGTCCTGACTTTC.

This clone was recorded a few times. This sequence joins TRBV19 and TRBJ2-1; tentative D call: TRBD2 (6 bases). The CDR3 covers 15 residues. The V and J ends lost 2 bases and 2 bases respectively, with 10 bases between them. Germline CDR1 is LNHDA and CDR2 is SQIVND (reference sequence). Here the CDR3 reads CASSIRDSTYNEQFF. CDR3 nucleotide sequence: TGTGCCAGTAGTATAAGGGACTCCACCTACAATGAGCAGTTCTTC.

V is TRBV4-3 and J is TRBJ1-6, with D unresolved. Germline V gene data show CDR1 as LGHNA and CDR2 as YSLEER. This CDR3 is built from 17 residues. V was clipped by 4 bases and J by 0 bases, with 13 bases between them. The CDR3 nucleotides read TGCGCCAGCAGCCCTGAGGCTTCCAGCTCCTATAATTCACCCCTCCACTTT. Its translation: CASSPEASSSYNSPLHF.

The gene calls are TRBV27 and TRBJ2-7; 10 bases line up with TRBD1. The germline gives CDR1 MNHEY, CDR2 SMNVEV (reference sequence). The CDR3 spans 14 residues. After removal of 0 bases from V and 6 bases from J, the junction contained 2 bases not matched to a gene. Here the CDR3 DNA reads TGTGCCAGCAGTTTATCTGGGACAGGGGTCGAGCAGTACTTC. Its translation is CASSLSGTGVEQYF.

The chain links TRBV9 to TRBJ2-2, with D hard to call. Trimming removed 7 bases at V and 5 bases at J, with 9 bases between. Germline V gene data show CDR1 as SGDLS and CDR2 as YYNGEE. The CDR3 runs to 12 residues. As DNA, the CDR3 is TGTGCCAGCGGTACAGTGACCGGGGAGCTGTTTTTT. Protein sequence: CASGTVTGELFF.

The chain joins TRBV19 to TRBJ1-3; no definite D call. The CDR3 spans 14 residues. In germline, CDR1 is LNHDA, CDR2 SQIVND (reference sequence). Trimming took off 5 bases at V and 2 bases at J, with 10 bases between the two ends. The CDR3, as DNA: TGTGCCAGTAGTTATGGGGAGACTGGAAACACCATATATTTT. Amino acids: CASSYGETGNTIYF.

The genes are TRBV19 and TRBJ2-1, with D perhaps matching TRBD1 (7 bases). Germline CDR1 and CDR2: LNHDA and SQIVND (reference sequence). V was shortened by 7 bases and J by 6 bases, with 10 bases between the two germline ends. The CDR3 covers 12 residues. The CDR3, as DNA: TGTGCCAGTACGCAGGGGGGCAATGAGCAGTTCTTC. The encoded protein is CASTQGGNEQFF.

The chain is built from TRBV5-5 and TRBJ1-1, with unresolved D. Germline V gives CDR1 SGHKS, CDR2 YYEKEE (reference sequence). V was shortened by 2 bases and J by 0 bases, with 5 bases between the two germline ends. The CDR3 has 13 amino acids. In nucleotides, the CDR3 is TGTGCCAGCAGCTTTTATGTGAACACTGAAGCTTTCTTT. Translated, it gives CASSFYVNTEAFF. Supplemented by reference TRBV5-5 and TRBJ1-1, the full variable domain reads DAGVTQSPTHLIKTRGQQVTLRCSPISGHKSVSWYQQVLGQGPQFIFQYYEKEERGRGNFPDRFSARQFPNYSSELNVNALLLGDSALYLCASSFYVNTEAFFGQGTRLTVV.

This clone has a handful of counts. CDR3 nucleotides: TGCGCCAGCAGCTTGATAGATTTGAACACTGAAGCTTTCTTT. Amino acids: CASSLIDLNTEAFF. The rearrangement uses TRBV5-1 and TRBJ1-1; D call uncertain. Germline-derived CDR1 and CDR2 are SGHRS and YFSETQ. Trimming shortened V by 1 base and J by 0 bases, and 7 bases separated the two germline ends. The CDR3 is 14 residues long.

The gene calls are TRBV19 and TRBJ1-5, with 10 bases identical to TRBD1. Germline V gene lookup returns CDR1 LNHDA and CDR2 SQIVND (reference sequence). The CDR3 consists of 16 residues. J was trimmed by 4 bases and V by 6 bases; bases with no gene match: 9. The CDR3 nucleotides are TGTGCCAGTAGCTCGGGGACAGGGGAAGTTAATCAGCCCCAGCATTTT. This codes for CASSSGTGEVNQPQHF.

The V gene is TRBV7-9, the J gene TRBJ2-7; D is undetermined. The CDR3 extends over 14 amino acids. Germline-derived CDR1 and CDR2 are SEHNR and FQNEAQ (reference sequence). The V gene lost 5 bases and the J gene lost 2 bases, with 13 bases spanning the gap. The CDR3 nucleotides read TGTGCCAGCAGCCCCCCGGCAGGCCCCTACGAGCAGTACTTC. This codes for CASSPPAGPYEQYF.

The chain uses TRBV6-1 and TRBJ2-1, with D uncertain. Trimming removed 2 bases at V and 0 bases at J, with 8 bases between. Germline-derived CDR1 and CDR2 are MNHNS and SASEGT. The CDR3 totals 15 residues. CDR3 DNA sequence: TGTGCCAGCAGTGAAAGGGCAGGCTCCTACAATGAGCAGTTCTTC. It translates to CASSERAGSYNEQFF.

V gene TRBV7-9 combines with J gene TRBJ2-1; the D is unclear. Germline assignment: CDR1 SEHNR and CDR2 FQNEAQ (reference sequence). This CDR3 is built from 10 residues. The ends were cut back, 8 bases at V and 8 bases at J, with 7 bases in the middle. The DNA for the CDR3 is TGTGCCAGCTTCAAAGATGAGCAGTTCTTC. Residues: CASFKDEQFF.

The rearrangement links TRBV29-1 to TRBJ1-1, with TRBD1 identical over 9 bases. CDR3 length equals 12 residues. V shed 5 bases, J shed 8 bases, and the junction held 6 bases outside the gene matches. Germline assignment: CDR1 SQVTM and CDR2 ANQGSEA. CDR3 coding DNA: TGCAGCGTTACCGGGACAGGGTTGGAAGCTTTCTTT. Translation: CSVTGTGLEAFF.

This clone was found a few times. The V and J genes are TRBV4-3 and TRBJ2-7; either TRBD1 or TRBD2 may fit D (5 bases each). The germline gives CDR1 LGHNA, CDR2 YSLEER. Trimming removed 3 bases from V and 5 bases from J, with 14 bases in between. CDR3 length: 14 amino acids. The CDR3 loop is CASSQGDFSNEQYF. CDR3 DNA sequence: TGCGCCAGCAGCCAGGGGGATTTCAGCAACGAGCAGTACTTC.